This TCR beta chain is from a study of T cell repertoires in cytomegalovirus infection. Study information: Used in the study were CMV epitopes, some recently identified and HLA-C-restricted, others well-studied and HLA-B-restricted.

TCRdb reprocessed the reads with MiXCR, giving one entry per CDR3 protein. The sample consists of about 740,000 distinct CDR3 sequences, 30% to 35% of them appearing once. The germline V gene encodes CDR1 SGHAT and CDR2 FQNNGV. This CDR3 is 13 amino acids long. Trimming took 2 bases from V and 1 from J, leaving 5 bases between them. This clonotype was observed many times. Its antigen is not known. The origin of this receptor is a human donor in good health (CMV status not recorded). Some clones in this sample may be carry-over from other donors' samples. Here the sequenced sample was cultured PBMCs, taken from culture after CMV antigen stimulation. The chain couples TRBV11-2 to TRBJ2-5; D is undetermined. CDR3 region: CASSLNFQETQYF. In nucleotides, the CDR3 is TGTGCCAGCAGCTTAAATTTCCAAGAGACCCAGTACTTC.